Listed here are 24 T cell receptor beta chains from one sample, sequenced in a study of blood T cell repertoires in COVID-19. The repertoire was sequenced with immunoSEQ multiplex PCR; TCRdb's copy has only in-frame clones and lacks some. The sample consists of roughly 80,000 clones, approximately 93% of them appearing once. Material: peripheral blood. The receptors come from a man aged 50 to 59 with COVID-19, enrolled during active disease.

The chain combines TRBV10-3 with TRBJ1-1, with 8 bases that match TRBD1. Trimming cost V 10 bases and J 7 bases; bases outside gene matches: 17. The CDR3 consists of 15 residues. Germline CDR1 reads ENHRY; CDR2 reads SYGVKD. The CDR3 here is CATQFLFDRGGEAFF. As DNA, the CDR3 is TGTGCCACCCAATTCCTTTTTGACAGGGGCGGTGAAGCTTTCTTT.

This rearrangement joins TRBV5-4 to TRBJ2-3; 8 bases align to TRBD1. The germline V gene encodes CDR1 SGHNT and CDR2 YYREEE (reference sequence). The CDR3 runs to 16 residues. V dropped 5 bases and J dropped 0; count of bases not matched to a gene: 8. CDR3 in amino acids: CASSSGTGHSTDTQYF. The CDR3 bases are TGTGCCAGCAGTTCCGGGACAGGTCATAGCACAGATACGCAGTATTTT.

This rearrangement joins TRBV28 to TRBJ1-6; 11 positions match TRBD1. The CDR3 loop spans 16 amino acids. Germline V lookup: CDR1 MDHEN, CDR2 SYDVKM. The V gene end was trimmed by 2 bases and the J gene end by 9 bases; junction bases not matched to a gene: 6. CDR3 in DNA: TGTGCCAGCAGTTTAACATCCGGGACAGGGGGTTCACCCCTCCACTTT. This sequence encodes CASSLTSGTGGSPLHF.

V is TRBV29-1 and J is TRBJ2-2; D is possibly TRBD1 (6 bases). CDR1 and CDR2 (germline): SQVTM, ANQGSEA. Trimming took 6 bases from V and 5 from J, leaving 13 bases between them. This CDR3 is 13 amino acids long. The chain's CDR3 is CSVSNRETGELFF. CDR3 DNA sequence: TGCAGCGTCTCGAACAGGGAAACCGGGGAGCTGTTTTTT.

A single count supports this clone. The chain combines TRBV5-1 with TRBJ2-1; 10 bases agree with TRBD1. V was clipped by 2 bases and J by 6 bases; unmatched bases: 11. Per germline, CDR1 SGHRS and CDR2 YFSETQ. This CDR3 has 17 residues. The CDR3 region has the DNA TGCGCCAGCAGCTTCTCCTTACCCGGGACAGGGGTCAATGAGCAGTTCTTC. It codes for CASSFSLPGTGVNEQFF.

The rearrangement links TRBV18 to TRBJ2-1, with a weak D call TRBD1 (6 bases). From germline, CDR1 is KGHSH and CDR2 LQKENI. There are 15 residues in the CDR3. Trimming pared 5 bases from V and 0 bases from J, leaving 11 bases between. The CDR3 is CASSGGRASYNEQFF. The CDR3, as DNA: TGTGCCAGCTCAGGGGGCAGGGCCTCCTACAATGAGCAGTTCTTC.

CDR3 nucleotides: TGTGCCAGTAGTATAGGAATTAGCGGGAGGGCCCGGGAGACCCAGTACTTC. It yields the protein CASSIGISGRARETQYF. The chain combines TRBV19 with TRBJ2-5, with 11 bases identical to TRBD2. V lost 1 base and J lost 5; bases outside the gene matches: 9. Germline values: CDR1 LNHDA, CDR2 SQIVND (reference sequence). This CDR3 is built from 17 residues.

V is TRBV18 and J is TRBJ1-2; 8 bases agree with TRBD1. CDR1 is KGHSH and CDR2 is LQKENI in the germline V gene. The V segment lost 0 bases and the J segment 8 bases; nucleotides outside the gene matches: 5. CDR3 size: 14 residues. The CDR3 reads CASSPPQGAEGYTF. In DNA form, the CDR3 reads TGTGCCAGCTCACCACCCCAGGGGGCAGAAGGCTACACCTTC. The variable domain in full, completed from reference TRBV18 and TRBJ1-2, reads NAGVMQNPRHLVRRRGQEARLRCSPMKGHSHVYWYRQLPEEGLKFMVYLQKENIIDESGMPKERFSAEFPKEGPSILRIQQVVRGDSAAYFCASSPPQGAEGYTFGSGTRLTVV.

The gene calls are TRBV7-2 and TRBJ2-7; 7 bases fit TRBD2. The CDR3 runs 13 residues. The ends lost 4 bases at V and 4 bases at J; junction bases unmatched: 4. CDR1 is SGHTA and CDR2 is FQGNSA in the germline V gene. The CDR3 nucleotides read TGTGCCAGCAGCTGGGGGGGGGTATACGAGCAGTACTTC. Its protein product is CASSWGGVYEQYF.

V gene TRBV18 combines with J gene TRBJ2-3, with TRBD1 identical over 9 bases. The CDR3 contains 15 residues. CDR1 and CDR2 from the germline V gene are KGHSH and LQKENI. V shed 4 bases, J shed 3 bases, and the junction held 5 bases outside the gene matches. In DNA form, the CDR3 reads TGTGCCAGCTCACTAGGACAGGGGCGGACAGATACGCAGTATTTT. This translates into CASSLGQGRTDTQYF.

V and J are TRBV7-2 and TRBJ2-3; a possible D gene is TRBD1 (5 bases). Trimming stripped 5 bases from V and 2 bases from J, with 11 bases between. This CDR3 comprises 14 residues. Germline CDR1 is SGHTA and CDR2 is FQGNSA. CDR3 region: CASSVGRATDTQYF. The CDR3, as DNA: TGTGCCAGCAGCGTTGGCAGGGCCACAGATACGCAGTATTTT. The full variable domain, completed using reference TRBV7-2 and TRBJ2-3, is GAGVSQSPSNKVTEKGKDVELRCDPISGHTALYWYRQSLGQGLEFLIYFQGNSAPDKSGLPSDRFSAERTGGSVSTLTIQRTQQEDSAVYLCASSVGRATDTQYFGPGTRLTVL.

The chain is built from TRBV9 and TRBJ2-2, with TRBD2 matching 7 bases. V lost 4 bases and J lost 1; bases outside the gene matches: 7. Germline values: CDR1 SGDLS, CDR2 YYNGEE. The CDR3 is made up of 16 amino acids. This chain's CDR3 is CASSPRLAVNTGELFF. The CDR3 DNA is TGTGCCAGCAGCCCAAGGCTAGCGGTGAACACCGGGGAGCTGTTTTTT. Looking up the rest from reference TRBV9 and TRBJ2-2 gives the full variable domain: DSGVTQTPKHLITATGQRVTLRCSPRSGDLSVYWYQQSLDQGLQFLIQYYNGEERAKGNILERFSAQQFPDLHSELNLSSLELGDSALYFCASSPRLAVNTGELFFGEGSRLTVL.

This rearrangement joins TRBV6-4 to TRBJ2-4; a weak D match, TRBD1 (6 bases). Trimming stripped 3 bases from V and 2 bases from J, with 20 bases between. The germline CDR1 and CDR2 sequences are MRHNA and SNTAGT. The CDR3 sequence is 18 residues long. In nucleotides, the CDR3 is TGTGCCAGCAGTGATAAGTGTAGGGGGAACTATACCAAAAACATTCAGTACTTC. Encoded protein: CASSDKCRGNYTKNIQYF.

The chain is built from TRBV19 and TRBJ2-2; 9 bases map to TRBD2. V gave up 3 bases and J gave up 5 bases; unmatched junction bases: 7. The CDR3 has 16 amino acids. CDR1 is LNHDA, CDR2 SQIVND, per germline (reference sequence). The CDR3 sequence is CASSMLGGRGTGELFF. CDR3 bases: TGTGCCAGTAGTATGCTTGGCGGGAGGGGAACCGGGGAGCTGTTTTTT.

V gene TRBV5-1 combines with J gene TRBJ2-5, with 7 bases identical to TRBD2. The CDR3 is made up of 17 amino acids. Trimming cost V 5 bases and J 3 bases; bases outside gene matches: 16. Germline assignment: CDR1 SGHRS and CDR2 YFSETQ. The CDR3 sequence: CASSPKTLGTNEETQYF. Here the CDR3 DNA reads TGCGCCAGCAGTCCGAAAACCTTAGGGACTAATGAAGAGACCCAGTACTTC.

This clone was found once. V is TRBV10-3 and J is TRBJ2-1, with a tentative D call TRBD2 (5 bases). CDR3 length: 15 residues. Per germline, CDR1 ENHRY and CDR2 SYGVKD. Trimming took off 2 bases at V and 7 bases at J, with 15 bases between the two ends. This CDR3 is CAISEALLVGNEQFF. CDR3 sequence (DNA): TGTGCCATCAGTGAGGCGCTACTAGTCGGGAATGAGCAGTTCTTC.

The gene calls are TRBV4-1 and TRBJ1-4; D remains unclear. The CDR3 runs 13 residues. Deletions cut 4 bases from V and 8 bases from J, with 11 bases between. The germline V gene has CDR1 MGHRA and CDR2 YSYEKL. The CDR3: CASSPWADEKLFF. CDR3 DNA sequence: TGCGCCAGCAGCCCTTGGGCAGACGAAAAACTGTTTTTT.

V and J are TRBV19 and TRBJ1-5; possible D gene TRBD1, 6 bases. Germline V gene data show CDR1 as LNHDA and CDR2 as SQIVND (reference sequence). This CDR3 is built from 15 residues. V shed 5 bases and J shed 1 base, with 12 bases lying between them. CDR3 in amino acids: CASSRGGASNQPQHF. In DNA, the CDR3 is TGTGCCAGTAGTCGCGGGGGCGCGAGCAATCAGCCCCAGCATTTT.

Only one count was recorded for this clone. This chain links TRBV29-1 with TRBJ1-1; perhaps TRBD1 as D (6 bases). Per germline, CDR1 SQVTM and CDR2 ANQGSEA. V dropped 3 bases and J dropped 1 base, with 9 bases sitting between them. The CDR3 runs 13 residues. In DNA, the CDR3 is TGCAGCGTTGATGGGGGCGAGAACACTGAAGCTTTCTTT. This sequence encodes CSVDGGENTEAFF. Supplemented by reference TRBV29-1 and TRBJ1-1, the full variable domain reads SAVISQKPSRDICQRGTSLTIQCQVDSQVTMMFWYRQQPGQSLTLIATANQGSEATYESGFVIDKFPISRPNLTFSTLTVSNMSPEDSSIYLCSVDGGENTEAFFGQGTRLTVV.

V usage is TRBV28 and J usage is TRBJ1-2; 7 nucleotides line up with TRBD1. Germline CDR1 is MDHEN and CDR2 is SYDVKM. V shed 6 bases, J shed 3 bases, and the junction held 7 bases outside the gene matches. The CDR3 covers 14 residues. The CDR3 DNA reads as TGTGCCAGCAGGACCTTAACAGGGGACTATGGCTACACCTTC. This codes for CASRTLTGDYGYTF.

The rearrangement links TRBV7-9 to TRBJ1-1; 7 bases are shared with TRBD1. Germline CDR1 and CDR2: SEHNR and FQNEAQ (reference sequence). Trimming cost V 5 bases and J 9 bases; bases outside gene matches: 6. This CDR3 contains 12 residues. CDR3 sequence (DNA): TGTGCCAGCAGCCCTGACAGGGAGCAAGCTTTCTTT. Its protein is CASSPDREQAFF.

The chain recombines TRBV6-5 with TRBJ2-1; D is perhaps TRBD2 (5 bases). In germline, CDR1 is MNHEY, CDR2 SVGAGI. Trimming took 10 bases from V and 4 from J, leaving 14 bases between them. This CDR3 contains 13 residues. The CDR3 loop reads CAIRRLSYNEQFF. CDR3 coding DNA: TGTGCCATCCGGAGGTTGTCGTACAATGAGCAGTTCTTC.

The sample holds one count of this clone. This chain links TRBV4-3 with TRBJ2-7; D perhaps matches TRBD1 (6 bases). V was clipped by 2 bases and J by 2 bases, with 13 bases between them. Germline V gene lookup returns CDR1 LGHNA and CDR2 YSLEER. This CDR3 is built from 15 residues. The CDR3 loop reads CASSQWQGHTYEQYF. The CDR3 DNA reads TGCGCCAGCAGCCAATGGCAGGGACATACCTACGAGCAGTACTTC.

The gene calls are TRBV21-1 and TRBJ2-3; no check of the table's D call, TRBD2, against the DNA was made. TRBV21-1 is a listed pseudogene. The CDR3 loop spans 18 amino acids. The CDR3 is CASSKVWELAASTDTQYF. The CDR3 DNA is TGTGCCAGCAGCAAAGTTTGGGAACTAGCGGCTAGCACAGATACGCAGTATTTT.